This passage covers 19 T cell receptor beta chains from one sample sequenced in a study of blood T cell repertoires in COVID-19. The repertoire was sequenced with immunoSEQ multiplex PCR; TCRdb's copy has only in-frame clones and lacks some. The sample records about 160,000 clones, 80% to 95% being singletons. The specimen was peripheral blood. These receptors came from a woman aged 45-60 years with acute or convalescent COVID-19.

V gene TRBV2 combines with J gene TRBJ2-3; 10 bases fit TRBD1. There are 15 residues in the CDR3. The V gene's germline CDR1 is SNHLY and CDR2 FYNNEI. The J segment lost 4 bases and the V segment lost 6 bases, leaving 7 bases of the junction unmatched. CDR3 in DNA: TGTGCCAGCAGGGGATGGACAGGGGGAGCAGATACGCAGTATTTT. It yields the protein CASRGWTGGADTQYF.

This chain uses TRBV7-8 with TRBJ1-3; maybe TRBD1 (5 bases). Germline V gene data show CDR1 as SGHVS and CDR2 as FQNEAQ. V was clipped by 1 base and J by 2 bases, with 12 bases between them. The CDR3 totals 16 residues. Here the CDR3 reads CASSLVGGRTGNTIYF. The CDR3 DNA follows: TGTGCCAGCAGCTTAGTTGGGGGGAGGACTGGAAACACCATATATTTT.

The chain's CDR3 is CASSQYSGRAGIQYF. DNA of the CDR3: TGTGCCAGCAGCCAGTATAGCGGGAGGGCGGGCATTCAGTACTTC. This rearrangement joins TRBV7-2 to TRBJ2-4; the match to TRBD2 covers 11 bases. The CDR3 has 15 residues. V lost 5 bases, J lost 9 bases, and 9 bases stayed unmatched. CDR1 is SGHTA and CDR2 is FQGNSA in the germline V gene.

The gene calls are TRBV6-1 and TRBJ1-1; 8 bases agree with TRBD1. In germline, CDR1 is MNHNS, CDR2 SASEGT. V lost 1 base to trimming and J lost 3 bases; unmatched junction nucleotides: 1. This CDR3 region has 14 residues. The CDR3 region has the DNA TGTGCCAGCAGTGAAGACAGGGGGTACACTGAAGCTTTCTTT. This sequence encodes CASSEDRGYTEAFF.

This chain links TRBV30 with TRBJ1-2; D might be TRBD1 (5 bases). V lost 5 bases to trimming and J lost 5 bases, with 12 bases between them. Germline lookup yields CDR1 GTSNPN and CDR2 SVGIG (reference sequence). CDR3 size: 12 residues. CDR3 amino acids: CAWENDSYGYTF. The DNA of the CDR3 is TGTGCCTGGGAGAATGACAGTTATGGCTACACCTTC.

The CDR3 here is CASSPFASLPHLSTGRRSPLHF. In nucleotides, the CDR3 is TGTGCCAGCAGCCCCTTCGCCAGTCTTCCCCATCTTTCCACGGGGAGGCGGTCACCCCTCCACTTT. The chain couples TRBV7-3 to TRBJ1-6; D remains ambiguous. The CDR3 consists of 22 residues. Germline CDR1 and CDR2: SGHTA and FQGTGA. Trimming pared 5 bases from V and 10 bases from J, leaving 39 bases between. Using reference TRBV7-3 and TRBJ1-6 for the parts outside the CDR3, the full variable domain is GAGVSQTPSNKVTEKGKYVELRCDPISGHTALYWYRQSLGQGPEFLIYFQGTGAADDSGLPNDRFFAVRPEGSVSTLKIQRTERGDSAVYLCASSPFASLPHLSTGRRSPLHFGNGTRLTVT.

This clone occurred once. The rearrangement uses TRBV6-5 and TRBJ1-2, with D maybe TRBD1 (6 bases). This CDR3 has 12 amino acids. Germline V gene lookup returns CDR1 MNHEY and CDR2 SVGAGI. Trimming took 6 bases from V and 6 from J, leaving 11 bases between them. CDR3 in amino acids: CASSRGVDGYTF. CDR3 coding DNA: TGTGCCAGCAGCAGGGGAGTTGATGGCTACACCTTC.

The chain couples TRBV28 to TRBJ1-2, with a tentative D call TRBD1 (5 bases). Germline V gene lookup returns CDR1 MDHEN and CDR2 SYDVKM. The CDR3 contains 14 residues. The germline V and J ends were trimmed by 3 bases and 8 bases, with 16 bases remaining between them. The chain's CDR3 is CASSFSTRVGGYTF. The CDR3 DNA reads TGTGCCAGCAGTTTTTCGACCAGGGTGGGAGGCTACACCTTC.

This chain joins TRBV27 and TRBJ2-1, with D maybe TRBD1 (6 bases). The V gene's germline CDR1 is MNHEY and CDR2 SMNVEV (reference sequence). The CDR3 is made up of 11 amino acids. The V gene lost 5 bases and the J gene lost 13 bases, with 12 bases spanning the gap. The CDR3 here is CASSLTGEQFF. CDR3 coding DNA: TGTGCCAGCAGTCTGACAGGCGAACAGTTCTTC.

The genes are TRBV27 and TRBJ1-2; D is uncertain. The CDR3 is made up of 13 amino acids. V dropped 1 base and J dropped 3 bases, with 6 bases sitting between them. Germline V CDR1 and CDR2: MNHEY, SMNVEV (reference sequence). The CDR3 reads CASSLWADYGYTF. CDR3 DNA sequence: TGTGCCAGCAGTTTATGGGCAGACTATGGCTACACCTTC.

The V gene is TRBV5-3, the J gene TRBJ2-2, with 7 bases lining up with TRBD2. TRBV5-3 is flagged as an ORF with uncertain function. The CDR3 spans 19 residues. The ends lost 4 bases at V and 5 bases at J; junction bases unmatched: 20. The CDR3, as DNA: TGTGCCAGAAGCCCCACGAAGGAGGGAGGGGCCGGGTTAACCGGGGAGCTGTTTTTT. Protein: CARSPTKEGGAGLTGELFF.

The chain uses TRBV4-1 and TRBJ2-1; 7 bases map to TRBD2. This CDR3 spans 16 amino acids. Germline CDR1 is MGHRA and CDR2 is YSYEKL. The ends lost 3 bases at V and 1 base at J; junction bases unmatched: 6. CDR3 DNA sequence: TGCGCCAGCAGCCAGGGACGGGGGGTTTCCTACAATGAGCAGTTCTTC. It yields the protein CASSQGRGVSYNEQFF.

The chain is built from TRBV6-6 and TRBJ1-1, with D possibly matching TRBD1 (6 bases). CDR3 length: 13 residues. V lost 10 bases and J 2 bases, leaving 14 bases between the germline ends. CDR1 MNHNY and CDR2 SVGAGI come from the germline V gene (reference sequence). The CDR3 here is CAIKDRLNTEAFF. The CDR3 DNA is TGTGCCATCAAGGACAGACTTAACACTGAAGCTTTCTTT.

V is TRBV7-2 and J is TRBJ1-2; D ambiguous. V lost 1 base and J 2 bases, leaving 11 bases between the germline ends. The CDR3 has 15 residues. Germline CDR1 reads SGHTA; CDR2 reads FQGNSA. DNA of the CDR3: TGTGCCAGCAGCTTAGTTCCGGGGTCCAACTATGGCTACACCTTC. The encoded protein is CASSLVPGSNYGYTF.

V is TRBV2 and J is TRBJ2-7, with D perhaps matching TRBD2 (5 bases). Germline CDR1 SNHLY, CDR2 FYNNEI. V was cut by 6 bases and J by 0 bases, with 18 bases left in between. The CDR3 totals 16 residues. Written as DNA, the CDR3 is TGTGCCAGCAGAAAGACCGGACTTACTGACTCCTACGAGCAGTACTTC. Amino acid sequence: CASRKTGLTDSYEQYF.

V gene TRBV6-5 combines with J gene TRBJ1-1, with unresolved D. In germline, CDR1 is MNHEY, CDR2 SVGAGI. Trimming took 2 bases from V and 0 from J, leaving 7 bases between them. CDR3 length: 14 amino acids. The CDR3 bases are TGTGCCAGCAGTTACGGGCAAATGAACACTGAAGCTTTCTTT. It codes for CASSYGQMNTEAFF.

This rearrangement joins TRBV7-2 to TRBJ2-6, with D hard to call. Germline V CDR1 and CDR2: SGHTA, FQGNSA. This CDR3 region has 16 residues. Trimming left V 1 base short and J 0 bases short, with 7 bases between. The CDR3 nucleotides read TGTGCCAGCAGCTTAGACACCTTCTCTGGGGCCAACGTCCTGACTTTC. Amino acids: CASSLDTFSGANVLTF.

This chain joins TRBV7-9 and TRBJ2-7; D is unresolved. V was clipped by 1 base and J by 3 bases, with 19 bases between them. The germline V gene encodes CDR1 SEHNR and CDR2 FQNEAQ (reference sequence). The CDR3 sequence is 17 residues long. The chain's CDR3 is CASSLGAEGSVSYEQYF. Here the CDR3 DNA reads TGTGCCAGCAGCTTAGGGGCAGAAGGTAGTGTTAGCTACGAGCAGTACTTC. Drawing the rest from reference TRBV7-9 and TRBJ2-7, the complete variable domain is DTGVSQNPRHKITKRGQNVTFRCDPISEHNRLYWYRQTLGQGPEFLTYFQNEAQLEKSRLLSDRFSAERPKGSFSTLEIQRTEQGDSAMYLCASSLGAEGSVSYEQYFGPGTRLTVT.

The V and J genes are TRBV24-1 and TRBJ1-3; D remains ambiguous. Germline assignment: CDR1 KGHDR and CDR2 SFDVKD. The CDR3 runs to 13 residues. V lost 0 bases and J 4 bases, leaving 3 bases between the germline ends. For the CDR3, the DNA is TGTGCCACCAGTGATTTGTCAGGAAACACCATATATTTT. This encodes CATSDLSGNTIYF.